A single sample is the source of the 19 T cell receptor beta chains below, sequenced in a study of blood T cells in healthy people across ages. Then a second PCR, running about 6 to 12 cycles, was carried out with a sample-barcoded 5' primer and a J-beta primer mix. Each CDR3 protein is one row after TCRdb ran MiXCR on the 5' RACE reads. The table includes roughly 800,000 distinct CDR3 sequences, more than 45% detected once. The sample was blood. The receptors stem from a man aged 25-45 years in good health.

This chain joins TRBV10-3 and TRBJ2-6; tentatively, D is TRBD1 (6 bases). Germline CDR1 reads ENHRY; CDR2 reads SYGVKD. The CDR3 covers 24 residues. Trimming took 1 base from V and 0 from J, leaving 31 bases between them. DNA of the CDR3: TGTGCCATCAGTGAGTGGCACCACCGGGAAACAGGGACCGAAGGCGTCTCTGGGGCCAACGTCCTGACTTTC. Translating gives CAISEWHHRETGTEGVSGANVLTF.

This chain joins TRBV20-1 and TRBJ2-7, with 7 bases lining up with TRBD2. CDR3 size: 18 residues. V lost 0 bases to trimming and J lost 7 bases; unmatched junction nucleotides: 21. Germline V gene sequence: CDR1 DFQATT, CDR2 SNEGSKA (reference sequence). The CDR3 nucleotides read TGCAGTGCTAGAGATCCGACTTGGGGCGGGAGTACCCGTAGGGAGCAGTACTTC. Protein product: CSARDPTWGGSTRREQYF.

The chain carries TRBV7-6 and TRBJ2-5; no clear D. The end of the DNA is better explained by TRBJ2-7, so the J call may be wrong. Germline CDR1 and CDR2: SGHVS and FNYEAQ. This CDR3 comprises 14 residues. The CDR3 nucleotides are TGTGCCAGCAGCCCACGCGGAAAAGCCTACGAGCAGTACTTC. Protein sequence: CASSPRGKAYEQYF.

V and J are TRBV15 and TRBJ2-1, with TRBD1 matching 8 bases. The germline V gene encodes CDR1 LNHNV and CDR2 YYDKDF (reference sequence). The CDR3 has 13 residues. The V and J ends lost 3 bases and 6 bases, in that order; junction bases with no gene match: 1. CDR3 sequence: CATSRGQVNEQFF. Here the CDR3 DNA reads TGTGCCACCAGCAGGGGACAGGTCAATGAGCAGTTCTTC.

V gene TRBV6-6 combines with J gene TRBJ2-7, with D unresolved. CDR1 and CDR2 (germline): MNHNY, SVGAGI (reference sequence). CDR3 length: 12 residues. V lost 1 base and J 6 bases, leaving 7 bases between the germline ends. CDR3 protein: CASSYLFAEQYF. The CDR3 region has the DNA TGTGCCAGCAGTTACTTGTTCGCCGAGCAGTACTTC.

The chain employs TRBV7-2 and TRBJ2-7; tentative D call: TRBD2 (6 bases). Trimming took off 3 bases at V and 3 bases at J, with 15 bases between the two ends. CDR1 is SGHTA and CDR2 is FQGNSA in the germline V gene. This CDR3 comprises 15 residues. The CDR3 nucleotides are TGTGCCAGCAGCTTTGGTTCCGGGGGTCTCTACGAGCAGTACTTC. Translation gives CASSFGSGGLYEQYF.

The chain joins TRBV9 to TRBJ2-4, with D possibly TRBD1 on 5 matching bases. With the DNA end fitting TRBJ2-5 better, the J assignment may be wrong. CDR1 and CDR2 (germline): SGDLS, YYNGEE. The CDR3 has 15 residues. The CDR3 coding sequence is TGTGCCAGCAGCGTATCAGGGAATAAGGGGGAGACCCAGTACTTC. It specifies CASSVSGNKGETQYF.

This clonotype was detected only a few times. The CDR3 is CSARAGITDTQYF. CDR3 DNA: TGCAGTGCTAGAGCGGGAATCACAGATACGCAGTATTTT. The chain recombines TRBV20-1 with TRBJ2-3; tentatively, D is TRBD2 (5 bases). V dropped 1 base and J dropped 2 bases, with 7 bases sitting between them. Germline V gene lookup returns CDR1 DFQATT and CDR2 SNEGSKA (reference sequence). CDR3 length: 13 residues.

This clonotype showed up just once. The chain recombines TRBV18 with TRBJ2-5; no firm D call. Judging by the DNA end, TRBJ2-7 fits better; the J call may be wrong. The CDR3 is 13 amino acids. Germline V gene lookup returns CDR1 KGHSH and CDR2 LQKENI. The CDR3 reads CASSPPSGYEQYF. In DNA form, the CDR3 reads TGTGCCAGCTCACCACCATCTGGGTACGAGCAGTACTTC.

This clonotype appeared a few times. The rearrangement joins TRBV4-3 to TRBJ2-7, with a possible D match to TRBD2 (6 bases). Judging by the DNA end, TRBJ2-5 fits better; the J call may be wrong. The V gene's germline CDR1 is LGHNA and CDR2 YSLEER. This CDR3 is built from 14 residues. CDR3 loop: CASSQGLGGKTQYF. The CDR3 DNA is TGCGCCAGCAGCCAAGGACTAGGTGGAAAGACCCAGTACTTC.

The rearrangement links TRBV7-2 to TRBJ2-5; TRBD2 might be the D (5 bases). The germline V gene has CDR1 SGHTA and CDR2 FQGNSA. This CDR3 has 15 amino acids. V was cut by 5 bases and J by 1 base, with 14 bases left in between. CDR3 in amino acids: CASSATGSTQETQYF. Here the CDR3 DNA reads TGTGCCAGCAGCGCTACGGGATCCACCCAAGAGACCCAGTACTTC.

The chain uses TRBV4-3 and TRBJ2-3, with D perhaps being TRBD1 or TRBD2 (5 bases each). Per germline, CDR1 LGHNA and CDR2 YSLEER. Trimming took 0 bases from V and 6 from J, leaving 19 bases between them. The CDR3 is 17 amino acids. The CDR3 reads CASSQDPPGTRDDTQYF. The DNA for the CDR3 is TGCGCCAGCAGCCAAGATCCTCCCGGGACCCGCGACGATACGCAGTATTTT.

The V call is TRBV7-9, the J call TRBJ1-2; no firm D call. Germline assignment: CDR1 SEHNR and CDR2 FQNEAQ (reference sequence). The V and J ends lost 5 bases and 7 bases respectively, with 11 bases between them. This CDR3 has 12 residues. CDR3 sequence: CASSLDERGYTF. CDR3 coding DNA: TGTGCCAGCAGCCTAGACGAACGTGGCTACACCTTC.

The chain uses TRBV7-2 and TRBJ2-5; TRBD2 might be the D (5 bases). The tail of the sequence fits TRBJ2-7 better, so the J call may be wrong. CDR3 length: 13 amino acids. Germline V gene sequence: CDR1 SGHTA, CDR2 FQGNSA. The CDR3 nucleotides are TGTGCCAGCACCGACAAACGGGGATACGAGCAGTACTTC. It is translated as CASTDKRGYEQYF.

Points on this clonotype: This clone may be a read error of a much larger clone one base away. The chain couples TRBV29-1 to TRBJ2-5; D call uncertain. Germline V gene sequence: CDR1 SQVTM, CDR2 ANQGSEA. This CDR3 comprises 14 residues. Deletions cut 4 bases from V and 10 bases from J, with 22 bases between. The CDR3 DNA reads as TGCAGCGTTGTCCTTACCGACATCTACAATGACCAGTACTTC. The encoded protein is CSVVLTDIYNDQYF.

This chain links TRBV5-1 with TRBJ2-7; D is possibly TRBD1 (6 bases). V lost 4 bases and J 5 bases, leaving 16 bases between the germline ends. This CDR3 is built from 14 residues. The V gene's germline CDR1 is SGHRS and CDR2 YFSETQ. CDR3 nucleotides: TGCGCCAGCAGCCGTCAAGACGCAGGGGACGAGCAGTACTTC. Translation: CASSRQDAGDEQYF.

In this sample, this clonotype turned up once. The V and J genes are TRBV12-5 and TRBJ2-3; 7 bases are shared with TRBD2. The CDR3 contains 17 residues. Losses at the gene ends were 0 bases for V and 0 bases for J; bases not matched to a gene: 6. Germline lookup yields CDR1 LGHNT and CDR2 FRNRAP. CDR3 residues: CASGLVLGGISTDTQYF. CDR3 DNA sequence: TGTGCTAGTGGTTTGGTACTGGGAGGGATCAGCACAGATACGCAGTATTTT.

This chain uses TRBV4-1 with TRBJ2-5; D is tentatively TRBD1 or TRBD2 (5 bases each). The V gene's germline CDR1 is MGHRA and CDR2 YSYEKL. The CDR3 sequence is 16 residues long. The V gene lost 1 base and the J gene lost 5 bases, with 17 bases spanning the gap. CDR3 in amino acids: CASSQGAGTDVETQYF. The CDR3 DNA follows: TGCGCCAGCAGCCAAGGCGCCGGGACGGACGTGGAGACCCAGTACTTC.

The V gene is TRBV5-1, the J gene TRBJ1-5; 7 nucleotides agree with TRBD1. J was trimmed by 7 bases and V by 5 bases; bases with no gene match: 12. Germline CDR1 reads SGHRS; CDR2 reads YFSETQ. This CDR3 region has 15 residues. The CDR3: CASRPTGAIGQPQHF. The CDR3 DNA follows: TGCGCCAGCAGACCTACAGGGGCCATCGGACAGCCCCAGCATTTT.